Listed below are T cell receptor beta chains from one sample, sequenced in a study of T cell responses to AZD1222 COVID-19 vaccine. Produced via immunoSEQ multiplex PCR; TCRdb's table is partial and in-frame only. This table has 140,000 to 150,000 clones, about 90% appearing once. Sequenced material: peripheral blood, taken on day 0 of AZD1222 vaccination. The receptor set was obtained from an adult in good health. CDR3s include the opening cysteine and the closing phenylalanine or tryptophan. D genes are given only for firm matches. Clone size is given for some rows only: seen once, a few or many times, or a class if the clone is expanded.

v_gene	d_gene	j_gene	abundance	len	CDR3nt	CDR3aa
TRBV15	NA	TRBJ2-5	NA	13	TGTGCCACCAGGCGGGGGCTACAAGAGACCCAGTACTTC	CATRRGLQETQYF
TRBV28	NA	TRBJ1-5	few	12	TGTGCCAGCAGTTTATACACCTCGCCCCAGCATTTT	CASSLYTSPQHF
TRBV3-1/TRBV3-2	TRBD2	TRBJ2-3	NA	15	TGTGCCAGCAGCCCCGGGACTAGCGGACGGGATACGCAGTATTTT	CASSPGTSGRDTQYF
TRBV5-4	NA	TRBJ2-7	NA	13	TGTGCCAGCAGCTTTAGTGGAGATTCTCAGCAGTACTTC	CASSFSGDSQQYF
TRBV7-8	NA	TRBJ2-7	once	16	TGTGCCAGCAGCTTAATGCGGGTCACCCCTCTACGTGGGCAGTACTTC	CASSLMRVTPLRGQYF
TRBV5-1	TRBD1	TRBJ2-3	NA	15	TGCGCCAGCAGCTCGTGGACAGGGGGCTTGGATACGCAGTATTTT	CASSSWTGGLDTQYF
TRBV4-1	NA	TRBJ1-1	NA	13	TGCGCCAGCAGCCAAGATCGAATAGTTGAAGCTTTCTTT	CASSQDRIVEAFF
TRBV5-6	TRBD1	TRBJ1-3	NA	13	TGTGCCAGCAGCCGGACAGGGCGAAACACCATATATTTT	CASSRTGRNTIYF
TRBV3-1/TRBV3-2	NA	TRBJ2-6	NA	14	TGTGCCAGCAGCCTCCAAACTGGGGCCAACGTCCTGACTTTC	CASSLQTGANVLTF
TRBV4-3	NA	TRBJ2-7	NA	17	TGCGCCAGCAGCCAAAGCGTTGTGTATCAGGGGCTAAACGAGCAGTACTTC	CASSQSVVYQGLNEQYF
TRBV6-2/TRBV6-3	NA	TRBJ1-5	NA	16	TGTGCCAGCAGTTACTGGTCAGGGGATAGCAATCAGCCCCAGCATTTT	CASSYWSGDSNQPQHF
TRBV25-1	NA	TRBJ2-3	NA	14	TGTGCCAGCACCCAAGCGGTGAGCACAGATACGCAGTATTTT	CASTQAVSTDTQYF
TRBV28	TRBD2	TRBJ2-7	NA	16	TGTGCCAGCAGTTTACGGACTAGCCGTTCCTCCTACGAGCAGTACTTC	CASSLRTSRSSYEQYF
TRBV11-2	TRBD1	TRBJ1-6	NA	15	TGTGCCAGCAGCCCCGGGACAGGGGTAGGTTCACCCCTCCACTTT	CASSPGTGVGSPLHF
TRBV27	NA	TRBJ2-6	NA	15	TGTGCCAGCAGTTTTGGGGGATGGGGGGCCAACGTCCTGACTTTC	CASSFGGWGANVLTF
TRBV7-8	TRBD2	TRBJ2-3	NA	17	TGTGCCAGCAACGATTCTCCTAGCGGGGGGTTCACAGATACGCAGTATTTT	CASNDSPSGGFTDTQYF
TRBV4-1	TRBD2	TRBJ2-1	NA	14	TGCGCCAGCAGGAATAGCGGGCCCCGCAATGAGCAGTTCTTC	CASRNSGPRNEQFF
TRBV4-1	NA	TRBJ1-1	NA	13	TGCGCCAGCAGTCCCCTCATGAACACTGAAGCTTTCTTT	CASSPLMNTEAFF
TRBV9	TRBD1	TRBJ2-2	NA	16	TGTGCCAGCAGCGTAGAAGGGACAGCGAACACCGGGGAGCTGTTTTTT	CASSVEGTANTGELFF
TRBV29-1	NA	TRBJ1-2	NA	8	TGCAGCATCGGGGGCTACACCTTC	CSIGGYTF
TRBV11-2	NA	TRBJ1-2	NA	13	TGTGCCAGCAGCGGATCGGGTATCTATGGCTACACCTTC	CASSGSGIYGYTF
TRBV5-1	NA	TRBJ1-2	NA	13	TGCGCCAGCAGCTTGTCTCAGGGAGGTGGCTACACCTTC	CASSLSQGGGYTF
TRBV5-4	NA	TRBJ2-3	once	13	TGTGCCAGCAGCTTGGATGGGAGGAACACGCAGTATTTT	CASSLDGRNTQYF
TRBV4-1	NA	TRBJ1-5	NA	14	TGCGCCAGCAGCCAAGACAGGGGAAATCAGCCCCAGCATTTT	CASSQDRGNQPQHF
TRBV4-3	NA	TRBJ1-2	NA	16	TGCGCCAGCAGCCAAGATCTTGGGCAGGGGTTAAGTGGCTACACCTTC	CASSQDLGQGLSGYTF
TRBV7-3	TRBD2	TRBJ2-2	NA	17	TGTGCCAGCAGCTTGACCTCTAGCGGCCCGAGGACCGGGGAGCTGTTTTTT	CASSLTSSGPRTGELFF
TRBV28	TRBD1	TRBJ2-7	NA	14	TGTGCCAGCAGCGAACGGGACAGGACCTACGAGCAGTACTTC	CASSERDRTYEQYF
TRBV2	NA	TRBJ2-3	NA	14	TGTGCCAGCAGTGAAAGAGCGATCGCAGATACGCAGTATTTT	CASSERAIADTQYF
TRBV28	TRBD1	TRBJ1-1	NA	17	TGTGCCAGCAGTTCATCCAGGGGGGCGTGGCGTGGCCCTGAAGCTTTCTTT	CASSSSRGAWRGPEAFF
TRBV7-7	NA	TRBJ2-5	once	13	TGTGCTAGCAGCCCCGCAGGGCAAGAGACCCAGTACTTC	CASSPAGQETQYF
TRBV5-1	TRBD1	TRBJ2-1	NA	16	TGCGCCAGCAGCTTAGTACAGGGGGTTTACTACAATGAGCAGTTCTTC	CASSLVQGVYYNEQFF
TRBV6-2/TRBV6-3	NA	TRBJ1-6	NA	14	TGTGCCAGCAGTCGGGACGGTTATAATTCACCCCTCCACTTT	CASSRDGYNSPLHF
TRBV4-3	NA	TRBJ1-4	NA	17	TGCGCCAGCAGCCAGACCGGGCGGGAAAAGGCTAATGAAAAACTGTTTTTT	CASSQTGREKANEKLFF